This T cell receptor beta chain was obtained from a study of T cell changes during pregnancy in multiple sclerosis. The CDR3 spans 15 residues. In germline, CDR1 is LNHNV, CDR2 YYDKDF (reference sequence). V shed 9 bases and J shed 0 bases, with 14 bases lying between them. Clones were read by immunoSEQ multiplex PCR, and TCRdb kept only the in-frame ones, dropping some. Of roughly 40,000 clones in the sample, about 90% were seen once. The chain is built from TRBV15 and TRBJ1-4; D uncertain. The receptor comes from a female donor with multiple sclerosis, enrolled in a pregnancy study. Material: CD4+ T cells from peripheral blood mononuclear cells, obtained before pregnancy. For the CDR3, the DNA is TGTGCCACGAGGCGCAGCCCTACAACTAATGAAAAACTGTTTTTT. Translated, it gives CATRRSPTTNEKLFF.